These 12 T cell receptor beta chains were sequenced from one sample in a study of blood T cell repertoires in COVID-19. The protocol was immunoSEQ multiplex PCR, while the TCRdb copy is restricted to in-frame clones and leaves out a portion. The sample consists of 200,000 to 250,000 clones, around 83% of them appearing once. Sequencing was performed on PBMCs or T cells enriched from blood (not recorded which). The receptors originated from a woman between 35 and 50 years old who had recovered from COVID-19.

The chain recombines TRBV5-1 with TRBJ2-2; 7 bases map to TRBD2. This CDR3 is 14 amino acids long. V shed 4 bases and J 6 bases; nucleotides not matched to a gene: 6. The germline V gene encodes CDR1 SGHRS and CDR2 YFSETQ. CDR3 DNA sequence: TGCGCCAGCAGCGTGACTAGCACGTCCGGGGAGCTGTTTTTT. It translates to CASSVTSTSGELFF.

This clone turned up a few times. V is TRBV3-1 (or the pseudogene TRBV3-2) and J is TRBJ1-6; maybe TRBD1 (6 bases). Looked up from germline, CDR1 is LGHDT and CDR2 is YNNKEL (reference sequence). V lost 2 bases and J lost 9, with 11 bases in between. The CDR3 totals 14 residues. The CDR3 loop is CASSQRQETSPLHF. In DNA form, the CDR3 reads TGTGCCAGCAGCCAACGACAGGAGACTTCACCCCTCCACTTT.

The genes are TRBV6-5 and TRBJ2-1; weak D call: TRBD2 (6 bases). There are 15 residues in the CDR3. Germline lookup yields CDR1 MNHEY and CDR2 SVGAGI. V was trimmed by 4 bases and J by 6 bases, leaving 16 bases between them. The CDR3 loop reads CASSSPRGSTNEQFF. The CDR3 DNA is TGTGCCAGCAGTTCCCCCCGGGGGTCAACCAATGAGCAGTTCTTC.

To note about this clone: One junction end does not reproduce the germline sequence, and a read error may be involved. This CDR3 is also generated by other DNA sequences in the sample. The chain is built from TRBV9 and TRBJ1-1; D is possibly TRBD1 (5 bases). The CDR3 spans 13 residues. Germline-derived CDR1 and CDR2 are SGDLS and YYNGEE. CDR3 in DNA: TGTGCCAGCAGCGTAGGTGGGGCGCAGGAAGCTTTCTTC. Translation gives CASSVGGAQEAFF.

Written as DNA, the CDR3 is TGTGCCAGCAGTGCCCGACTAGCGCGAACGGTAAATGAGCAGTTCTTC. This encodes CASSARLARTVNEQFF. The chain is built from TRBV27 and TRBJ2-1; 8 bases agree with TRBD2. Germline V gene lookup returns CDR1 MNHEY and CDR2 SMNVEV (reference sequence). The CDR3 spans 16 residues. After removal of 5 bases from V and 7 bases from J, the junction contained 13 bases not matched to a gene.

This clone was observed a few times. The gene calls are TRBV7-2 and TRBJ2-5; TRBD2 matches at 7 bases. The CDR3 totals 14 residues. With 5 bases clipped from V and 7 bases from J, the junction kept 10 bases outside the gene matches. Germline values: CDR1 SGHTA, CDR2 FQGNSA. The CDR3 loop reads CASSQMRESVTQYF. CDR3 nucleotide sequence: TGTGCCAGCAGCCAAATGCGGGAGAGCGTGACCCAGTACTTC.

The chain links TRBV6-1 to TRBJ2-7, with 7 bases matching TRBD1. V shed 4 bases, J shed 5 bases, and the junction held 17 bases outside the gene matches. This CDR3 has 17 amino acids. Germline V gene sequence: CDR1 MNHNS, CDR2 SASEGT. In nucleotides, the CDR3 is TGTGCCAGCAGTGGGGGTAGCACAGGGGTAAGTAGAGACGAGCAGTACGTC. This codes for CASSGGSTGVSRDEQYV.

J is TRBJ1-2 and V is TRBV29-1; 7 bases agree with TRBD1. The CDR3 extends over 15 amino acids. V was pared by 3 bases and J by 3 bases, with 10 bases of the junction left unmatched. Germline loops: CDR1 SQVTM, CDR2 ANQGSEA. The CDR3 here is CSVDLAGGTHYGYTF. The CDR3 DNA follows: TGCAGCGTTGATCTTGCAGGGGGGACTCACTATGGCTACACCTTC.

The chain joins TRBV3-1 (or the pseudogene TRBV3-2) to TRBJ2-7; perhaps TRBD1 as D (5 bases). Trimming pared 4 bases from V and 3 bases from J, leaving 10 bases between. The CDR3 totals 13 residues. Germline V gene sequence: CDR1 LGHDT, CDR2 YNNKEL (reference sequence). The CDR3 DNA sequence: TGTGCCAGCAGCCCTCAGGGTTTCTACGAGCAGTACTTC. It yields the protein CASSPQGFYEQYF.

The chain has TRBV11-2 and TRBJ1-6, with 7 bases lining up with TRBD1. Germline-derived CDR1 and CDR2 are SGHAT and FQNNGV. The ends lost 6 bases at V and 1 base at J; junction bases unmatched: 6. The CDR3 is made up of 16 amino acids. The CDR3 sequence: CASRQGLKSYNSPLHF. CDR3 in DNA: TGTGCCAGCAGACAGGGGTTGAAATCCTATAATTCACCCCTCCACTTT. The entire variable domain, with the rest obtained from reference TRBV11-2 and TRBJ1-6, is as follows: EAGVAQSPRYKIIEKRQSVAFWCNPISGHATLYWYQQILGQGPKLLIQFQNNGVVDDSQLPKDRFSAERLKGVDSTLKIQPAKLEDSAVYLCASRQGLKSYNSPLHFGNGTRLTVT.

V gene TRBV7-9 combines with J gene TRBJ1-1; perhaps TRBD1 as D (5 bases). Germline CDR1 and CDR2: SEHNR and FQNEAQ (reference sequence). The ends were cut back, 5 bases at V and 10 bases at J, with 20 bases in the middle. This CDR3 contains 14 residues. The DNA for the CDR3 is TGTGCCAGCAGCCAGACGGTACAGGTAACGGGAGCTTTCTTT. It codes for CASSQTVQVTGAFF.

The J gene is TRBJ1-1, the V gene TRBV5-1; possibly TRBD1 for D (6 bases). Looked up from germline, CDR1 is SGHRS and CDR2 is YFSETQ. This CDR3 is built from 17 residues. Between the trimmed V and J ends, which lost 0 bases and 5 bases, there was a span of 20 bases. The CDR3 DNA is TGCGCCAGCAGCTTGGTGGCAGGGGTGAGAGGAGGAACTGAAGCTTTCTTT. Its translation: CASSLVAGVRGGTEAFF.